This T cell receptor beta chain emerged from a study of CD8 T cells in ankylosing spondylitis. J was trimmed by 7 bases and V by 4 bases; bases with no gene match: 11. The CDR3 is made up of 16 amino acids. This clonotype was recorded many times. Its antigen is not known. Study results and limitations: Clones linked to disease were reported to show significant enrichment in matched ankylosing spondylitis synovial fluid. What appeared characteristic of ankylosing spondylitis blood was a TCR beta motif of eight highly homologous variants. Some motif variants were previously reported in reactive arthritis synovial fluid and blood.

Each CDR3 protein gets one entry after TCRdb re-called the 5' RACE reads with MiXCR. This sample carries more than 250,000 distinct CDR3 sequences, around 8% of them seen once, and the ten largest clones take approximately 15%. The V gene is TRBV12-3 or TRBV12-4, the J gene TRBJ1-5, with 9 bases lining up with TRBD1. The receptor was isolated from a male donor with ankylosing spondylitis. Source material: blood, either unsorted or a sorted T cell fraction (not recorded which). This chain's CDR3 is CASSSSVRTGVQPQHF. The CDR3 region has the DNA TGTGCCAGCAGTTCTTCCGTTCGGACAGGGGTCCAGCCCCAGCATTTT.